One sample yielded the 20 T cell receptor beta chains listed below, sequenced in a study of T cells expressing NK-cell markers. Reprocessing the 5' RACE reads, TCRdb reports a single entry for every CDR3 protein and omits DNA. The sample table includes 550,000 to 600,000 distinct CDR3 sequences. The sample was blood T cells: a sorted CD56 or NKG2C T cell subset, CD4+ or CD8+ T cells, or bulk PBMC T cells (not recorded which). All receptors come from a young man in good health.

The chain joins TRBV6-5 to TRBJ2-7; TCRdb proposes TRBD1, but this gene call is untestable without DNA. The CDR3 length is 14 residues. From germline, CDR1 is MNHEY and CDR2 SVGAGI. The CDR3 region is CASSSGGAPYEQYF.

The chain is built from TRBV4-1 and TRBJ2-1; the TRBD2 assignment by TCRdb is unverifiable without DNA. The CDR3 covers 16 residues. CDR1 is MGHRA and CDR2 is YSYEKL in the germline V gene. The CDR3 sequence is CASSQDWAGAKNEQFF.

The chain has TRBV4-1 and TRBJ2-7; no DNA is available, so the TRBD2 call from TCRdb remains unchecked. Germline V gene sequence: CDR1 MGHRA, CDR2 YSYEKL. This CDR3 spans 15 amino acids. CDR3 amino acids: CASSQDGERAYEQYF.

This sequence joins TRBV7-9 and TRBJ1-1; the D call of TRBD1 rests on TCRdb alone, since no DNA is present to check it. Per germline, CDR1 SEHNR and CDR2 FQNEAQ (reference sequence). The CDR3 has 15 residues. This CDR3 reads CASSLEGVENTEAFF.

The V gene is TRBV12-3 or TRBV12-4, the J gene TRBJ2-5. This CDR3 spans 12 amino acids. This CDR3 reads CASHGVQETQYF.

The rearrangement links TRBV6-1 to TRBJ1-5; TCRdb proposes TRBD1, but this gene call is untestable without DNA. Germline V gives CDR1 MNHNS, CDR2 SASEGT. The CDR3 is 15 amino acids. CDR3 in amino acids: CASKDTGLPNQPQHF.

The rearrangement links TRBV20-1 to TRBJ2-1; TCRdb returns TRBD1, unconfirmable since there is no DNA. This CDR3 has 15 residues. The germline gives CDR1 DFQATT, CDR2 SNEGSKA (reference sequence). CDR3 loop: CSASPGPNHYNEQFF.

The rearrangement joins TRBV20-1 to TRBJ1-2; TCRdb gives TRBD1 as the D gene, but with no DNA this cannot be confirmed. This CDR3 is 15 amino acids long. Germline loops: CDR1 DFQATT, CDR2 SNEGSKA (reference sequence). CDR3 sequence: CSARVHGQGVYGYTF.

This chain connects TRBV29-1 to TRBJ1-1; the D call of TRBD1 rests on TCRdb alone, since no DNA is present to check it. CDR1 SQVTM and CDR2 ANQGSEA come from the germline V gene. The length of the CDR3 is 17 residues. This chain's CDR3 is CSVRGGGATGPNTEAFF.

The rearrangement joins TRBV7-6 to TRBJ1-5; TCRdb reports TRBD1, a call that lacks DNA to check it against. The CDR3 loop spans 16 amino acids. Germline assignment: CDR1 SGHVS and CDR2 FNYEAQ. CDR3 amino acids: CASSLATGEGNQPQHF.

This rearrangement joins TRBV20-1 to TRBJ1-5; TCRdb names TRBD1, which stays unverified in the absence of DNA. CDR1 and CDR2 from the germline V gene are DFQATT and SNEGSKA (reference sequence). The CDR3 runs 15 residues. The CDR3 loop reads CSATDRVEGNQPQHF.

The chain joins TRBV6-5 to TRBJ2-5; absent DNA, TCRdb's TRBD2 call cannot be checked. Per the germline V gene, CDR1 is MNHEY and CDR2 is SVGAGI. This CDR3 region has 16 residues. The CDR3 region is CASSYMFRGLQETQYF.

The gene calls are TRBV29-1 and TRBJ1-1; TCRdb names TRBD1, which stays unverified in the absence of DNA. CDR3 length: 13 amino acids. The germline gives CDR1 SQVTM, CDR2 ANQGSEA. CDR3 region: CSVEPGARTEAFF. The whole variable domain, filled in from reference TRBV29-1 and TRBJ1-1, reads SAVISQKPSRDICQRGTSLTIQCQVDSQVTMMFWYRQQPGQSLTLIATANQGSEATYESGFVIDKFPISRPNLTFSTLTVSNMSPEDSSIYLCSVEPGARTEAFFGQGTRLTVV.

The chain uses TRBV12-3 or TRBV12-4 and TRBJ1-5; TCRdb outputs TRBD1, but without DNA this stays unchecked. The CDR3 totals 14 residues. CDR3 protein: CASSLPGQGRAQHF.

CDR3 loop: CSARGTTLTDTQYF. This chain uses TRBV20-1 with TRBJ2-3. CDR3 length equals 14 residues. CDR1 and CDR2 from the germline V gene are DFQATT and SNEGSKA (reference sequence).

The chain has TRBV4-2 and TRBJ2-6; TCRdb indicates TRBD1, and absent DNA this call remains unverified. Germline V gene sequence: CDR1 LGHNA, CDR2 YNFKEQ. The CDR3 has 18 amino acids. CDR3 sequence: CASSPSGTGHSGANVLTF.

This chain connects TRBV20-1 to TRBJ1-4; lacking DNA, the TRBD1 call made by TCRdb goes unchecked. The CDR3 is 15 residues long. Germline V CDR1 and CDR2: DFQATT, SNEGSKA (reference sequence). CDR3 sequence: CSAAPTALGNEKLFF.

The genes are TRBV7-3 and TRBJ2-3; TCRdb returns TRBD2, unconfirmable since there is no DNA. CDR1 is SGHTA and CDR2 is FQGTGA in the germline V gene. CDR3 length equals 14 residues. This CDR3 reads CASSNRDFGDTQYF.

This chain uses TRBV11-2 with TRBJ2-1; TCRdb lists TRBD2, though no DNA is available to test this call. The CDR3 has 16 residues. Germline CDR1 SGHAT, CDR2 FQNNGV. This chain's CDR3 is CASSLLFSGLANEQFF.

V and J are TRBV7-8 and TRBJ2-1; TCRdb's D call of TRBD2 is untestable without DNA. Germline assignment: CDR1 SGHVS and CDR2 FQNEAQ. This CDR3 has 13 residues. The CDR3 sequence is CASSSPGTRKQFF. The variable domain in full, with the rest retrieved from reference TRBV7-8 and TRBJ2-1, is GAGVSQSPRYKVAKRGQDVALRCDPISGHVSLFWYQQALGQGPEFLTYFQNEAQLDKSGLPSDRFFAERPEGSVSTLKIQRTQQEDSAVYLCASSSPGTRKQFFGPGTRLTVL.